The 32 T cell receptor beta chains in this list originate from one sample, sequenced in a study of cytomegalovirus exposure and HLA in healthy donors. Primers: 60 Vbeta forward and 13 Jbeta reverse. Measured with immunoSEQ multiplex PCR; TCRdb has only the in-frame clones, and not every one. The sample records about 140,000 clones, less than 80% being singletons. Sequenced: PBMCs. The receptors stem from a man aged 35 to 55 in good health and CMV-seropositive.

V usage is TRBV4-1 and J usage is TRBJ2-1; 7 nucleotides line up with TRBD2. The CDR3 spans 16 residues. V was pared by 1 base and J by 3 bases, with 6 bases of the junction left unmatched. Looked up from germline, CDR1 is MGHRA and CDR2 is YSYEKL. The CDR3 nucleotides are TGCGCCAGCAGCCAAGGCGTCCGCGGGAGCTACAATGAGCAGTTCTTC. Protein sequence: CASSQGVRGSYNEQFF.

The V call is TRBV2, the J call TRBJ2-3, with TRBD2 matching over 10 bases. This CDR3 is 17 amino acids long. Germline V lookup: CDR1 SNHLY, CDR2 FYNNEI. V was pared by 6 bases and J by 2 bases, with 11 bases of the junction left unmatched. CDR3 nucleotide sequence: TGTGCCAGCAGCGGCCTTGGGCTAGCGGGAGTCACAGATACGCAGTATTTT. The encoded protein is CASSGLGLAGVTDTQYF.

The CDR3 is CASSGQGVAGNTIYF. CDR3 in DNA: TGTGCCAGCAGCGGACAGGGTGTAGCTGGAAACACCATATATTTT. V usage is TRBV5-5 and J usage is TRBJ1-3; 8 bases agree with TRBD1. The ends lost 4 bases at V and 2 bases at J; junction bases unmatched: 5. The CDR3 sequence is 15 residues long. Germline V CDR1 and CDR2: SGHKS, YYEKEE (reference sequence).

The CDR3 region has the DNA TGTGCCAGTTCAGGGGGTTCCTACGAGCAGTACTTC. This translates into CASSGGSYEQYF. V gene TRBV19 combines with J gene TRBJ2-5; 7 bases fit TRBD1. The DNA matches TRBJ2-7 better at its end, which makes the J call doubtful. CDR1 and CDR2 from the germline V gene are LNHDA and SQIVND (reference sequence). This CDR3 is 12 amino acids long.

This chain uses TRBV7-2 with TRBJ2-5; 8 bases fit TRBD2. Judging by the DNA end, TRBJ2-7 fits better; the J call may be wrong. The CDR3 runs to 15 residues. Germline-derived CDR1 and CDR2 are SGHTA and FQGNSA. The DNA for the CDR3 is TGTGCCAGCAGCTTAGTATCAGCGGGAGACTACGAGCAGTACTTC. Translation: CASSLVSAGDYEQYF.

The rearrangement uses TRBV19 and TRBJ2-7, with 7 positions matching TRBD2. CDR3 length: 14 amino acids. Germline V gene sequence: CDR1 LNHDA, CDR2 SQIVND (reference sequence). J gave up 5 bases and V 5 bases, and 9 bases lay outside the gene matches. The CDR3 loop is CASSVLANGHEQYF. Written as DNA, the CDR3 is TGTGCCAGTAGTGTACTAGCGAACGGGCACGAGCAGTACTTC.

The CDR3 loop is CASRPTGVRELFF. CDR3 nucleotides: TGTGCCAGCCGCCCTACAGGGGTCCGGGAGCTGTTTTTT. The genes are TRBV6-5 and TRBJ2-2, with 7 bases lining up with TRBD1. CDR1 is MNHEY and CDR2 is SVGAGI in the germline V gene. The CDR3 extends over 13 amino acids. J lost 9 bases, V lost 8 bases, and 9 bases had no gene match.

This clone was picked up one time. In the same sample, other DNA sequences code for this CDR3. The chain joins TRBV5-1 to TRBJ1-6, with 12 bases matching TRBD1. This CDR3 has 15 residues. Trimming cost V 1 base and J 9 bases; bases outside gene matches: 2. Germline-derived CDR1 and CDR2 are SGHRS and YFSETQ. The CDR3 protein is CASSLRDRGLSPLHF. CDR3 in DNA: TGCGCCAGCAGCTTGAGGGACAGGGGGCTTTCACCCCTCCACTTT.

The count of this clone is one. This sequence joins TRBV7-2 and TRBJ1-5; D gene ambiguous. V lost 6 bases to trimming and J lost 0 bases, with 6 bases between them. Germline V gene sequence: CDR1 SGHTA, CDR2 FQGNSA. CDR3 length equals 13 residues. The CDR3, as DNA: TGTGCCAGCAGTACATATAGCAATCAGCCCCAGCATTTT. Its protein product is CASSTYSNQPQHF. The variable domain in full, with the rest retrieved from reference TRBV7-2 and TRBJ1-5, is GAGVSQSPSNKVTEKGKDVELRCDPISGHTALYWYRQSLGQGLEFLIYFQGNSAPDKSGLPSDRFSAERTGGSVSTLTIQRTQQEDSAVYLCASSTYSNQPQHFGDGTRLSIL.

This clone has a single count. The chain uses TRBV9 and TRBJ1-1; maybe TRBD1 (6 bases). The CDR3 spans 14 residues. Germline V gene lookup returns CDR1 SGDLS and CDR2 YYNGEE. The V and J ends lost 0 bases and 3 bases respectively, with 9 bases between them. The CDR3 coding sequence is TGTGCCAGCAGCGTAGCTTCAGGGGACACTGAAGCTTTCTTT. Protein: CASSVASGDTEAFF.

The chain joins TRBV10-2 to TRBJ1-5; 9 nucleotides match TRBD1. CDR3 length: 14 amino acids. Trimming took 6 bases from V and 7 from J; bases not matched to a gene: 7. The V gene's germline CDR1 is WSHSY and CDR2 SAAADI. CDR3 loop: CASSEQGAGQPQHF. CDR3 coding DNA: TGCGCCAGCAGCGAACAGGGGGCAGGACAGCCCCAGCATTTT.

The chain carries TRBV11-3 and TRBJ2-1, with D possibly TRBD2 on 5 matching bases. There are 14 residues in the CDR3. The V end was cut by 3 bases, the J end by 2 bases, with 8 bases between. Per germline, CDR1 SGHNT and CDR2 YENEEA. Written as DNA, the CDR3 is TGTGCCAGCAGCTTCGCGGGTGCCTACAATGAGCAGTTCTTC. Amino acids: CASSFAGAYNEQFF.

The chain is built from TRBV27 and TRBJ2-7, with 10 positions matching TRBD1. Trimming cost V 10 bases and J 5 bases; bases outside gene matches: 8. CDR3 size: 13 residues. Germline V gene data show CDR1 as MNHEY and CDR2 as SMNVEV (reference sequence). CDR3 sequence reads: CATFRDRGDEQYF. The CDR3 DNA follows: TGTGCCACCTTCCGGGACAGGGGCGACGAGCAGTACTTC.

The V and J genes are TRBV6-5 and TRBJ2-7, with D perhaps matching TRBD2 (5 bases). The V gene lost 6 bases and the J gene lost 6 bases, with 18 bases spanning the gap. This CDR3 spans 14 amino acids. Looked up from germline, CDR1 is MNHEY and CDR2 is SVGAGI. The CDR3 is CASSPGLTSREQYF. CDR3 bases: TGTGCCAGCAGCCCAGGACTTACCTCCCGCGAGCAGTACTTC.

The chain uses TRBV4-2 and TRBJ2-7; TRBD2 aligns across 11 bases. V gave up 1 base and J gave up 12 bases; unmatched junction bases: 8. There are 14 residues in the CDR3. Germline CDR1 is LGHNA and CDR2 is YNFKEQ. The CDR3 sequence is CASSQALAGAVPYF. The CDR3 DNA reads TGTGCCAGCAGCCAAGCACTAGCGGGAGCGGTTCCGTACTTC.

The rearrangement joins TRBV6-6 to TRBJ1-2, with 7 bases matching TRBD1. V gave up 0 bases and J gave up 8 bases; unmatched junction bases: 12. Germline lookup yields CDR1 MNHNY and CDR2 SVGAGI (reference sequence). This CDR3 is 16 amino acids long. The DNA for the CDR3 is TGTGCCAGCAGTTACTCGACGGGGACAGCCCTATACGGCTACACCTTC. It codes for CASSYSTGTALYGYTF.

The rearrangement joins TRBV6-1 to TRBJ1-5; D is unclear. From germline, CDR1 is MNHNS and CDR2 SASEGT. This CDR3 comprises 15 residues. Trimming removed 1 base from V and 7 bases from J, with 14 bases in between. CDR3 residues: CASSEGPAFGQPQHF. The CDR3 bases are TGTGCCAGCAGTGAAGGGCCAGCCTTCGGGCAGCCCCAGCATTTT.

The J gene is TRBJ2-7, the V gene TRBV27; 10 bases agree with TRBD2. The CDR3 consists of 15 residues. Per the germline V gene, CDR1 is MNHEY and CDR2 is SMNVEV (reference sequence). The trim removed 1 base at V and 4 bases at J, leaving 4 bases unmatched. The CDR3 DNA sequence: TGTGCCAGCAGTTTATTCCTAGCGGGAGTGTACGAGCAGTACTTC. Amino acid sequence: CASSLFLAGVYEQYF.

The V call is TRBV7-6, the J call TRBJ2-2, with unresolved D. V was pared by 4 bases and J by 1 base, with 7 bases between. The CDR3 runs 14 residues. Germline V lookup: CDR1 SGHVS, CDR2 FNYEAQ. Here the CDR3 DNA reads TGTGCCAGCAGCTCACTACTGAACACCGGGGAGCTGTTTTTT. Its protein is CASSSLLNTGELFF.

The chain uses TRBV19 and TRBJ2-2; 8 bases are a match to TRBD1. The CDR3 loop spans 15 amino acids. CDR1 is LNHDA, CDR2 SQIVND, per germline (reference sequence). Trimming at V came to 2 bases and at J to 3 bases, leaving 2 bases not matched to a gene. CDR3 sequence reads: CASSIQDRDTGELFF. CDR3 coding DNA: TGTGCCAGTAGTATACAGGACAGGGACACCGGGGAGCTGTTTTTT.

The gene calls are TRBV6-1 and TRBJ2-7; possibly TRBD2 for D (5 bases). The CDR3 is 13 residues long. Germline V CDR1 and CDR2: MNHNS, SASEGT. Trimming took off 7 bases at V and 0 bases at J, with 10 bases between the two ends. CDR3: CASISGNSYEQYF. DNA of the CDR3: TGTGCCAGCATATCCGGGAACTCCTACGAGCAGTACTTC.

This chain connects TRBV27 to TRBJ1-1, with 7 bases that match TRBD1. The CDR3 loop spans 16 amino acids. From germline, CDR1 is MNHEY and CDR2 SMNVEV (reference sequence). V shed 4 bases, J shed 5 bases, and the junction held 13 bases outside the gene matches. The CDR3 DNA sequence: TGTGCCAGCAGTTCCCTTGGCGCTACAGGGGAGACTGAAGCTTTCTTT. Its protein is CASSSLGATGETEAFF.

The chain carries TRBV27 and TRBJ1-2; 10 bases match TRBD1. Germline V gives CDR1 MNHEY, CDR2 SMNVEV (reference sequence). The CDR3 is 18 residues long. Trimming cost V 3 bases and J 6 bases; bases outside gene matches: 16. The CDR3 DNA sequence: TGTGCCAGCAGTTTGGGATCCCGGGACAGGGGCCAGCAGGATGGCTACACCTTC. Protein product: CASSLGSRDRGQQDGYTF.

This rearrangement joins TRBV19 to TRBJ2-7; 8 bases map to TRBD2. The germline CDR1 and CDR2 sequences are LNHDA and SQIVND (reference sequence). The ends lost 4 bases at V and 6 bases at J; junction bases unmatched: 11. The CDR3 sequence is 15 residues long. The DNA of the CDR3 is TGTGCCAGTAGTAAACGGGAGGGCGAAGGGGGCGAGCAGTACTTC. Residues: CASSKREGEGGEQYF.

The chain couples TRBV7-9 to TRBJ2-7; possible D gene TRBD1, 6 bases. V was shortened by 5 bases and J by 6 bases, with 14 bases between the two germline ends. CDR3 length equals 13 residues. Germline assignment: CDR1 SEHNR and CDR2 FQNEAQ (reference sequence). Here the CDR3 DNA reads TGTGCCAGCAGCCCAGGGGTAGTATCCGAGCAGTACTTC. Protein sequence: CASSPGVVSEQYF.

Only a few counts were recorded for this clone. This rearrangement joins TRBV30 to TRBJ2-7, with 8 bases identical to TRBD1. Per the germline V gene, CDR1 is GTSNPN and CDR2 is SVGIG (reference sequence). The junction had 17 bases not matched to a gene; V was cut back by 3 bases and J by 7 bases. The CDR3 is 16 residues long. The CDR3 DNA follows: TGTGCCTGGAGCCCAGTCTTGGGCAGGGGGCCGAATGAGCAGTACTTC. It is translated as CAWSPVLGRGPNEQYF.

The rearrangement uses TRBV6-1 and TRBJ1-1; no reliable D call. This CDR3 has 13 amino acids. The germline gives CDR1 MNHNS, CDR2 SASEGT. V lost 4 bases and J lost 13, with 19 bases in between. The CDR3 region is CASSASGINHGFF. In DNA form, the CDR3 reads TGTGCCAGCAGTGCTTCGGGGATTAATCACGGTTTCTTT.

The chain carries TRBV7-9 and TRBJ2-7; a possible D gene is TRBD2 (6 bases). The V gene lost 5 bases and the J gene lost 3 bases, with 20 bases spanning the gap. CDR1 SEHNR and CDR2 FQNEAQ come from the germline V gene (reference sequence). CDR3 length equals 16 residues. The CDR3, as DNA: TGTGCCAGCAGCCCCACAACCGGGACTGGCTACTACGAGCAGTACTTC. It encodes CASSPTTGTGYYEQYF.

V is TRBV15 and J is TRBJ2-2; a weak D match, TRBD2 (5 bases). Between the trimmed V and J ends, which lost 6 bases and 6 bases, there was a span of 17 bases. Germline-derived CDR1 and CDR2 are LNHNV and YYDKDF (reference sequence). This CDR3 is built from 15 residues. CDR3 nucleotide sequence: TGTGCCACCAGTAGTAGGGAGATCTCGGCCGGGGAGCTGTTTTTT. Amino acids: CATSSREISAGELFF.

This chain connects TRBV19 to TRBJ1-5; 7 bases fit TRBD1. Trimming cost V 1 base and J 6 bases; bases outside gene matches: 6. CDR3 length: 15 amino acids. CDR1 is LNHDA and CDR2 is SQIVND in the germline V gene (reference sequence). The CDR3 region has the DNA TGTGCCAGTAGTATAGCCCCAGGGGGGAGTCAGCCCCAGCATTTT. It codes for CASSIAPGGSQPQHF.

About this clone: An end of the junction differs from the germline gene, which may be a read error. V gene TRBV14 combines with J gene TRBJ1-2; tentative D call: TRBD1 (6 bases). The CDR3 is 13 residues long. CDR1 and CDR2 from the germline V gene are SGHDN and FVKESK. In nucleotides, the CDR3 is TGTGCCAGCAGCGAAGGACAGCGCTATGGCTACACTTTC. Translation gives CASSEGQRYGYTF.

The rearrangement uses TRBV28 and TRBJ2-3; 7 bases are a match to TRBD1. In germline, CDR1 is MDHEN, CDR2 SYDVKM. The J segment lost 4 bases and the V segment lost 4 bases, leaving 5 bases of the junction unmatched. The length of the CDR3 is 14 residues. This CDR3 reads CASSSAGGADTQYF. Here the CDR3 DNA reads TGTGCCAGCAGTTCAGCAGGGGGTGCAGATACGCAGTATTTT.